This TCR beta chain stems from a study of T cell responses to AZD1222 COVID-19 vaccine. Study-level background: Second-dose timings of about 4 or about 12 weeks were pooled. General study results and limits: Nearly half of spike-specific TCRs reportedly go after variant regions that carry no mutations.

CDR3 length equals 13 residues. The V gene lost 2 bases and the J gene lost 3 bases, with 8 bases spanning the gap. In germline, CDR1 is MNHEY, CDR2 SVGEGT. Method: immunoSEQ multiplex PCR; TCRdb's copy keeps in-frame clones and lacks some. The sample includes about 120,000 clones, 92% of them seen just once. This clone showed up just once. Its matching antigen is unknown. This TCR derives from an adult in good health. This chain uses TRBV6-2 or TRBV6-3 with TRBJ2-7; unclear D gene. The sample consisted of peripheral blood, taken on day 0 of AZD1222 vaccination. Here the CDR3 reads CASSYLADYEQYF. DNA of the CDR3: TGTGCCAGCAGTTACCTGGCAGACTACGAGCAGTACTTC.